This T cell receptor (beta chain) was captured by sequencing in a study of T-cell reconstitution after alpha-beta-depleted transplantation in children. Unique molecular identifiers were incorporated during preparation of the TCRbeta library. Via MiXCR, TCRdb re-called the PCR reads, giving one row per CDR3 protein. The data show 200,000 or so distinct CDR3 sequences, 5.5% to 7% seen once. Whole-study findings and limits: High day-60 TCRbeta diversity in some patients came from surviving recipient T cells and thymic progenitors. In patients about two months after transplant, alpha-beta T cells reportedly arose from several hundred expanded graft clones. T-cell numbers and diversity one year post-transplant derived largely from freshly generated T cells.

This clonotype was picked up many times. The target antigen is unknown. Germline V lookup: CDR1 SGHTA, CDR2 FQGNSA. The CDR3 runs 15 residues. The V gene lost 2 bases and the J gene lost 5 bases, with 16 bases spanning the gap. The source was PBMCs, collected before TCRalphabeta/CD19-depleted stem cell transplant. The source is a girl less than two years old with combined immunodeficiency, due to receive a stem cell transplant. The V call is TRBV7-2, the J call TRBJ2-7; D gene unclear. The CDR3 protein is CASSLQGGVYHEQYF. CDR3 nucleotides: TGTGCCAGCAGCTTACAAGGTGGGGTATATCACGAGCAGTACTTC.